Listed below are T cell receptor beta chains from one sample, sequenced in a study of shared clonotypes between healthy human individuals. Data came from immunoSEQ multiplex PCR; TCRdb stores just in-frame clones and leaves some out. This sample has about 1.9 million clones; around 95% occur once, and the top ten carry approximately 1.6%. The sequenced material came from naive CD8+ T cells from PBMCs. The receptors were gathered from a man younger than 35 in good health. Some clones in this sample may be carry-over from other donors' samples. CDR3s include the opening cysteine and the closing phenylalanine or tryptophan. The order of the fields is D gene, clone size, J gene, CDR3 length, V gene, CDR3 protein, CDR3 DNA. A D gene is named only where the DNA matches it firmly. Some rows have no size entry. The others give once, few or many, or a class for an expanded clone.

>TRBD1|few|TRBJ1-1|14|TRBV9
CASSVGGTGGEAFF
TGTGCCAGCAGCGTAGGAGGGACAGGGGGTGAAGCTTTCTTT
>TRBD1|.|TRBJ2-7|14|TRBV5-5
CASSFGQGYYEQYF
TGTGCCAGCAGCTTCGGACAGGGCTACTACGAGCAGTACTTC
>TRBD1|once|TRBJ1-2|15|TRBV7-6
CASSPERQGAGGYTF
TGTGCCAGCAGCCCAGAGCGACAGGGGGCGGGTGGCTACACCTTC
>.|.|TRBJ1-1|14|TRBV19
CASRYRGSNTEAFF
TGTGCCAGTAGGTACCGTGGGAGTAACACTGAAGCTTTCTTT
>TRBD2|.|TRBJ2-1|15|TRBV2
CASSEREGRINEQFF
TGTGCCAGCAGCGAGCGGGAGGGCAGGATCAATGAGCAGTTCTTC
>.|.|TRBJ2-7|14|TRBV27
CASSLSIPGNEQYF
TGTGCCAGCAGTTTAAGTATTCCGGGGAACGAGCAGTACTTC
>TRBD1|.|TRBJ1-1|12|TRBV27
CASRDRGTEAFF
TGTGCCAGCAGGGACAGGGGCACTGAAGCTTTCTTT
>TRBD2|.|TRBJ2-7|12|TRBV7-9
CASSRAGGEQYF
TGTGCCAGCAGCCGGGCGGGGGGCGAGCAGTACTTC
>.|.|TRBJ2-7|13|TRBV6-5
CASSYSGDYEQYF
TGTGCCAGCAGTTACTCGGGGGACTACGAGCAGTACTTC
>TRBD1|.|TRBJ1-2|14|TRBV5-4
CASSARDRVDGYTF
TGTGCCAGCAGCGCCCGGGACAGGGTGGATGGCTACACCTTC
>TRBD1|once|TRBJ2-1|17|TRBV4-1
CASSQVGRTGAYNEQFF
TGCGCCAGCAGCCAAGTTGGTAGGACAGGGGCTTACAATGAGCAGTTCTTC
>.|.|TRBJ1-3|17|TRBV5-1
CASSLDGGTLSGNTIYF
TGCGCCAGCAGCTTGGATGGAGGTACGCTCTCTGGAAACACCATATATTTT
>.|.|TRBJ2-3|14|TRBV11-2
CASSSEITGSTQYF
TGTGCCAGCAGCTCCGAGATCACAGGGAGCACGCAGTATTTT
>TRBD1|.|TRBJ1-1|17|TRBV7-8
CASSSRGQGIRGTEAFF
TGTGCCAGCAGCTCTCGGGGACAGGGGATCCGGGGCACTGAAGCTTTCTTT
>.|.|TRBJ2-7|17|TRBV11-2
CASSPSPGTPNSYEQYF
TGTGCCAGCAGCCCGTCGCCCGGGACACCGAACTCCTACGAGCAGTACTTC
>TRBD2|.|TRBJ2-7|14|TRBV9
CASSVGLAGVEQYF
TGTGCCAGCAGCGTAGGACTAGCGGGAGTGGAGCAGTACTTC
>.|.|TRBJ1-4|14|TRBV7-8
CASTSRGDSEKLFF
TGTGCCAGCACCTCCCGGGGAGACAGCGAAAAACTGTTTTTT
>.|.|TRBJ1-1|13|TRBV12-5
CASGGGWNTEAFF
TGTGCTAGTGGCGGGGGCTGGAACACTGAAGCTTTCTTT
>.|.|TRBJ1-2|16|TRBV2
CASTNSRDPHVYGYTF
TGTGCCAGCACCAACAGTCGGGATCCACACGTCTATGGCTACACCTTC
>TRBD2|.|TRBJ2-1|16|TRBV10-3
CATGTSGEKTFNEQFF
TGTGCCACCGGGACTAGCGGGGAAAAAACGTTCAATGAGCAGTTCTTC
>.|.|TRBJ1-1|13|TRBV19
CASSIDQRGQAFF
TGTGCCAGTAGTATAGATCAGAGGGGCCAAGCTTTCTTT
>.|.|TRBJ2-3|14|TRBV15
CATSRGGATDTQYF
TGTGCCACCAGCAGAGGAGGGGCTACAGATACGCAGTATTTT
>TRBD1|.|TRBJ2-4|15|TRBV10-1
CASSESDRGLDIQYF
TGCGCCAGCAGTGAGTCCGACAGGGGACTGGACATTCAGTACTTC
>TRBD2|.|TRBJ2-1|15|TRBV27
CASSPTTSGVNEQFF
TGTGCCAGCAGCCCTACAACTAGCGGGGTCAATGAGCAGTTCTTC
>.|.|TRBJ1-2|11|TRBV29-1
CSALENYGYTF
TGCAGCGCGCTGGAAAACTATGGCTACACCTTC
>TRBD2|.|TRBJ2-1|16|TRBV4-1
CASSLVVAGGYNEQFF
TGCGCCAGCAGCCTTGTTGTAGCGGGAGGTTACAATGAGCAGTTCTTC
>.|.|TRBJ2-7|14|TRBV5-1
CASSFGLTAYEQYF
TGCGCCAGCAGCTTTGGCCTGACCGCCTACGAGCAGTACTTC
>.|.|TRBJ2-2|14|TRBV25-1
CASSGTTTTGELFF
TGTGCCAGCTCTGGAACAACGACCACCGGGGAGCTGTTTTTT
>.|.|TRBJ1-6|16|TRBV7-9
CASSSTRTGGSTPLHF
TGTGCCAGCAGCTCAACGAGGACTGGGGGTAGTACACCCCTCCACTTT
>TRBD2|.|TRBJ2-7|16|TRBV11-2
CASSLGVSGRVNEQYF
TGTGCCAGCAGCTTAGGGGTTAGCGGGAGGGTTAACGAGCAGTACTTC
>TRBD2|.|TRBJ2-1|14|TRBV10-3
CAIRLAGSHNEQFF
TGTGCCATCAGGCTAGCGGGATCCCACAATGAGCAGTTCTTC
>TRBD1|.|TRBJ1-6|14|TRBV6-1
CASSGQGDNSPLHF
TGTGCCAGCAGTGGACAGGGGGATAATTCACCCCTCCACTTT
>.|once|TRBJ1-5|13|TRBV19
CASSIWWGQPQHF
TGTGCCAGTAGTATCTGGTGGGGTCAGCCCCAGCATTTT
>.|few|TRBJ2-2|12|TRBV25-1
CAGASLTGELFF
TGTGCCGGGGCGTCACTCACCGGGGAGCTGTTTTTT
>.|few|TRBJ1-1|12|TRBV5-1
CASSYLGAEAFF
TGCGCCAGCAGCTACCTGGGCGCTGAAGCTTTCTTT